This T cell receptor beta chain derives from a study of blood T cell repertoires in COVID-19. Overall study: Donors in the United States, Italy and Spain gave samples during acute or convalescent COVID-19. The cDNA or gDNA used as material had been derived from T cells, B-cell-depleted T cells, or PBMCs.

In the authors' workflow: From reference gene primer amplification, estimates of nucleated cell counts were derived. Assay used: immunoSEQ multiplex PCR; TCRdb lists only in-frame clones, some missing. From that table come the V and J calls and clone size; the DNA was used to work out D and trimming. The top ten hold roughly 19% of the sample, which has 150,000 or so clones, around 84% seen once. Trimming at V came to 8 bases and at J to 6 bases, leaving 10 bases not matched to a gene. CDR1 and CDR2 from the germline V gene are ENHRY and SYGVKD. The CDR3 has 13 amino acids. Sequencing was done on a sample of peripheral blood. This chain connects TRBV10-3 to TRBJ2-7; 7 positions match TRBD1. The sequence was collected from a woman aged 80 or over with acute or convalescent COVID-19. Here the CDR3 DNA reads TGTGCCATCGGGGCCCGACAGGGTCTCGAGCAGTACTTC. Translation: CAIGARQGLEQYF.